This T cell receptor beta chain originates from a study of T cell responses to AZD1222 COVID-19 vaccine (dated by TCRdb to the early 2020s). Study-level background: A total of over 230 trial participants underwent TCR sequencing, of whom nearly 210 received two doses of AZD1222 and some 26 received two doses of the MenACWY control vaccine. Trial participants were enrolled into age subgroups of 18-55, 56-69 and 70-plus years, which contained around 150, 29 and 61 TCR-sequenced participants, respectively.

The CDR3 regions of human TCRbeta chains were analyzed by immunosequencing. From the authors' description of their analysis: TCRs in the repertoires were matched against a reference library of SARS-CoV-2-specific TCRs that had been generated with the MIRA antigen-specificity platform. Breadth was defined as the fraction of unique TCRs that were SARS-CoV-2-associated, and depth was defined as the fraction of total T cells that were SARS-CoV-2-associated. Using the MIRA data, each spike-specific TCR was mapped to the spike region that the TCR reacts to and placed in a CD4 or CD8 class. Log10-transformed breadth and depth values were compared by one-way ANOVA with Sidak's multiple comparisons tests. TCRdb re-hosts the immuneACCESS table, in-frame sequences only. Its copies lack some clones; in the studies checked, an unresolved V gene accounts for under half of them, and the cause for the rest is not known. That table furnishes V, J and clone size, whereas the DNA furnished D and trimming. For this sample the table gives some 200,000 clones, of which approximately 94% were detected only once. Roughly 1% of the sample rests with the top ten.

On this clone itself: Its specific antigen is unknown. Base qualities are not at hand, and no much larger clone is one base apart.

From a lookup of the germline V gene, CDR1 and CDR2 are MNHEY and SVGAGI. Trimming leaves V shorter by 7 bases and J shorter by 9 bases, with the junction holding 11 bases beyond the gene matches. The CDR3 numbers 15 residues from cysteine through phenylalanine. Kept here is only the CDR3 DNA, which spans 45 bases and is read in frame from base 1. The paper as a whole reports these results and caveats: After two AZD1222 doses, both the breadth and the depth of spike-specific TCRs were significantly higher than at day 0 and than in MenACWY recipients. Conclusions about previously exposed vaccinees were limited because only six AZD1222 recipients were SARS-CoV-2 seropositive at baseline. In the small 56-69-year group, the increase in depth fell short of significance, most likely because of low power. CD4 TCRs associated with the vaccine covered the entire spike protein, and the dominant responses were in regions 160-218 and 743-854. Participants were mostly white British and included more females than males, and it was suggested by the authors that clonal diversity may have been underestimated. Because no day 14 peak-response samples were available, the repertoires could be characterized only after the peak T cell response. Reportedly, close to half of the unique spike-specific TCRs recognized epitopes lying outside the regions that are mutated in the B.1.351 and B.1.1.7 variants.

Reading the label with the study, this specimen's time point is: baseline before first vaccination. The treatment or condition label, as the study defines it: meningococcal conjugate vaccine given as trial control. Vaccinee samples came from UK trials COV001 and COV002, including a single-blind randomized controlled phase 2/3 trial of AZD1222 (ChAdOx1 nCoV-19) in healthy adults. Trial participant PBMC samples were collected at day 0 and day 28 after the second dose for TCRbeta chain sequencing. The starting material was peripheral blood, obtained on day 0 of MenACWY control vaccination. This TCR was recovered from an adult in good health. Recombination linked TRBV6-5 to TRBJ1-6, with 8 bases in between that match TRBD1. The nucleotide sequence is given as TGTGCCAGCACTAAGGACAGGGCGGGGATTTCACCCCTCCACTTT. This codes for CASTKDRAGISPLHF.